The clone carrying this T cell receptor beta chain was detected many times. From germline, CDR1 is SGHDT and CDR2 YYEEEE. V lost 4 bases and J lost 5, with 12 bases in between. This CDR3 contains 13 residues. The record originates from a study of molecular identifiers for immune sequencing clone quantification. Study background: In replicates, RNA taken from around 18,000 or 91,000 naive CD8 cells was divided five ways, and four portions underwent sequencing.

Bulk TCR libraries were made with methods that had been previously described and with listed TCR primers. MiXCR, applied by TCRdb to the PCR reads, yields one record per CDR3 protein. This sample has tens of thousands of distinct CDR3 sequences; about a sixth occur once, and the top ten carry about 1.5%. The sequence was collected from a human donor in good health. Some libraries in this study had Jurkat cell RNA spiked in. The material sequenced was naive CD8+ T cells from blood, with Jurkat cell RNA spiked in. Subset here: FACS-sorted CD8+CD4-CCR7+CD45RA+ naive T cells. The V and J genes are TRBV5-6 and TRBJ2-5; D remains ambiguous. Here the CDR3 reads CASSPEKFETQYF. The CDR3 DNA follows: TGTGCCAGCAGCCCGGAGAAGTTTGAGACCCAGTACTTC. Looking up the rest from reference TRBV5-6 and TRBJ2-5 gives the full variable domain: DAGVTQSPTHLIKTRGQQVTLRCSPKSGHDTVSWYQQALGQGPQFIFQYYEEEERQRGNFPDRFSGHQFPNYSSELNVNALLLGDSALYLCASSPEKFETQYFGPGTRLLVL.